In its sample, the clone carrying this T cell receptor beta chain was seen a few times. This entry belongs to a study of T cells after yellow fever vaccination. From the 5' RACE reads, TCRdb called clonotypes with MiXCR, one entry per CDR3 protein. The sample yields 280,000 or so distinct CDR3 sequences, 8.7% seen once. Germline assignment: CDR1 SGHDN and CDR2 FVKESK. The CDR3 runs 17 residues. V was clipped by 0 bases and J by 3 bases; unmatched bases: 3. The sequenced sample was CD4+ T cells sorted from PBMCs, obtained 5 days after the yellow fever booster vaccination. The TCR sequence derives from a young man who received the YFV17D yellow fever vaccine. J is TRBJ2-2 and V is TRBV14; 11 bases line up with TRBD2. CDR3 DNA: TGTGCCAGCAGCCAAGATCTGACTAGCGGGGACACCGGGGAGCTGTTTTTT. This gives the protein CASSQDLTSGDTGELFF. The full variable domain, in which reference TRBV14 and TRBJ2-2 provide the parts outside the CDR3, is EAGVTQFPSHSVIEKGQTVTLRCDPISGHDNLYWYRRVMGKEIKFLLHFVKESKQDESGMPNNRFLAERTGGTYSTLKVQPAELEDSGVYFCASSQDLTSGDTGELFFGEGSRLTVL.